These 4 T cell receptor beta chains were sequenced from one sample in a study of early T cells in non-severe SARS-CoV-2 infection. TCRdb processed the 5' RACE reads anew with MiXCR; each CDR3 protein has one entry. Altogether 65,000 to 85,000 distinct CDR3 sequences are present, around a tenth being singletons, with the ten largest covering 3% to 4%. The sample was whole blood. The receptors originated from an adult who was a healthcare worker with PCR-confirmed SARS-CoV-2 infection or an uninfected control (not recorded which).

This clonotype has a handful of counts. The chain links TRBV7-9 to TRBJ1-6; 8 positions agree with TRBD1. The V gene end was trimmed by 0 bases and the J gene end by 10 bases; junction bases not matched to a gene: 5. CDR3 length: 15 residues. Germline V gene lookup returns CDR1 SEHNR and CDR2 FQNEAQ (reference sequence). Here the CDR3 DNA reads TGTGCCAGCAGCTTAGCGTGGACAGGGTCCTCACCCCTCCACTTT. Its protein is CASSLAWTGSSPLHF.

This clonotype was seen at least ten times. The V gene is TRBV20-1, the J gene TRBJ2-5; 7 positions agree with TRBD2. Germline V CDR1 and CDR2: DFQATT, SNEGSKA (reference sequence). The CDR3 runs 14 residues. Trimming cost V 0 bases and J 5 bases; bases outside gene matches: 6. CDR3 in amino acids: CSARDSRRGETQYF. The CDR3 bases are TGCAGTGCTAGAGACTCCCGGCGGGGGGAGACCCAGTACTTC.

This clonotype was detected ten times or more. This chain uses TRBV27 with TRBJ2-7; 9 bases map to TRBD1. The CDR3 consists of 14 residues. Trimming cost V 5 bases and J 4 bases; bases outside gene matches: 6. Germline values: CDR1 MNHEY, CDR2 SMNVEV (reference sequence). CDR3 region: CASSPNRGLYEQYF. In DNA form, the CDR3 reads TGTGCCAGCAGTCCCAACAGGGGGCTATACGAGCAGTACTTC.

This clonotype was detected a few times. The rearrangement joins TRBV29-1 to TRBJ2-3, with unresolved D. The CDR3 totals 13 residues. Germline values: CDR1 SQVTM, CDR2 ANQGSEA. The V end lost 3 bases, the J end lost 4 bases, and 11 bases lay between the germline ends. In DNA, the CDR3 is TGCAGCGTTGATGGCTTAGCTTCAGATACGCAGTATTTT. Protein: CSVDGLASDTQYF.